A few counts support the clone carrying this TCR beta chain. Antigen: not known. Relative to the germline gene, one junction end is altered; a read error may explain this. A second roughly 7 to 11 cycle PCR used barcoded and J-beta primers. Every molecule of cDNA carried a tag from a template-switch adaptor with 12 random nucleotides. CDR3-containing paired-end reads numbering at least 2.5 million came from each sample. TCRdb re-derived calls from the 5' RACE reads in MiXCR, one entry per CDR3 protein. Counted here are 800,000 or so distinct CDR3 sequences, 46% occurring once; the ten biggest clones make up about a sixth. This sample was included in a study of blood T cells in healthy people across ages. Study observations and caveats: Investigators treated diversity estimates from one million T cells as underestimates.

The CDR3 contains 13 residues. Per germline, CDR1 SGHRS and CDR2 YFSETQ. The receptor's source is a man aged 80 or over in good health. The sequenced material came from blood. This chain connects TRBV5-1 to TRBJ2-5; 7 bases align to TRBD2. The CDR3 sequence: CASSGLAGETQYF. The CDR3 DNA is TGTGCCAGCAGTGGGTTAGCGGGAGAGACCCAGTACTTC. Combining the CDR3 with reference TRBV5-1 and TRBJ2-5 gives the whole variable domain KAGVTQTPRYLIKTRGQQVTLSCSPISGHRSVSWYQQTPGQGLQFLFEYFSETQRNKGNFPGRFSGRQFSNSRSEMNVSTLELGDSALYLCASSGLAGETQYFGPGTRLLVL.